These 3 T cell receptor beta chains came from one sample sequenced in a study of vaccination effects on CD4 cells after COVID-19. The repertoire was sequenced with immunoSEQ multiplex PCR; TCRdb's copy has only in-frame clones and lacks some. The repertoire holds roughly 64,000 clones, with 65% to 75% as singletons. Their target antigens are unknown. Following 10 days of culture, CD4+ T cells were isolated. This sample comprised CD4+ T cells from PBMCs cultured without peptide, obtained before COVID-19 vaccination. The receptor source for this set is a human donor who had a prior SARS-CoV-2 infection.

The chain carries TRBV16 and TRBJ2-6; the match to TRBD1 covers 8 bases. Germline-derived CDR1 and CDR2 are KGHSY and FQNENV. Losses at the gene ends were 5 bases for V and 0 bases for J; bases not matched to a gene: 6. There are 17 residues in the CDR3. CDR3 sequence: CASSGQGAHSGANVLTF. In nucleotides, the CDR3 is TGTGCCAGCAGCGGGCAGGGGGCGCACTCTGGGGCCAACGTCCTGACTTTC.

The gene calls are TRBV10-3 and TRBJ2-1, with TRBD2 as a possible D gene (6 bases). The V gene lost 0 bases and the J gene lost 4 bases, with 10 bases spanning the gap. Germline assignment: CDR1 ENHRY and CDR2 SYGVKD. This CDR3 has 15 residues. The CDR3 sequence is CAISESRGPYNEQFF. The CDR3 DNA reads as TGTGCCATCAGTGAGTCGCGGGGTCCTTACAATGAGCAGTTCTTC.

The CDR3 reads CASSPLTVSSYEQYF. In DNA form, the CDR3 reads TGTGCCAGCAGCCCGTTGACGGTATCCTCCTACGAGCAGTACTTC. V gene TRBV7-8 combines with J gene TRBJ2-7; D call uncertain. V lost 5 bases, J lost 0 bases, and 14 bases lay in between. The germline V gene encodes CDR1 SGHVS and CDR2 FQNEAQ. The CDR3 spans 15 residues.